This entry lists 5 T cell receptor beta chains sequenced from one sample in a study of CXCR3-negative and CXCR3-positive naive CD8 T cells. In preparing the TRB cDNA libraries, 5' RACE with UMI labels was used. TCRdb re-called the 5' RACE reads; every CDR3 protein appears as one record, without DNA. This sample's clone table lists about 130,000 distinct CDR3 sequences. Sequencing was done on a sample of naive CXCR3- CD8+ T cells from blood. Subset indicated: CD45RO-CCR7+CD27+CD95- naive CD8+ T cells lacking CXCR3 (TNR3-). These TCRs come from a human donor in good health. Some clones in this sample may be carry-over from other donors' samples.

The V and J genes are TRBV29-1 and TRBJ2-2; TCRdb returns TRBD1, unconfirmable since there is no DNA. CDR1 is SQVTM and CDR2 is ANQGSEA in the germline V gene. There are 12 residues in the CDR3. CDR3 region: CSVYRETGELFF.

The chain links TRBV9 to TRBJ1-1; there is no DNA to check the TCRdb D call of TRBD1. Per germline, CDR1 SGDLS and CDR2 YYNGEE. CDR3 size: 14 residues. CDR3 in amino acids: CASSVASGGTEAFF.

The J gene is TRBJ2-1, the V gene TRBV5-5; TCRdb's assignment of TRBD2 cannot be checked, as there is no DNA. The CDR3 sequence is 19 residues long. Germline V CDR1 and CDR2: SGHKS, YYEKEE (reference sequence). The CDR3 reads CASSLVWTSGRVSYNEQFF.

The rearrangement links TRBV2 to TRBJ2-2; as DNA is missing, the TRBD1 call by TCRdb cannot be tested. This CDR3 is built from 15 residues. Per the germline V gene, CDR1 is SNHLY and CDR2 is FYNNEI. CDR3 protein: CASSHPGENTGELFF.

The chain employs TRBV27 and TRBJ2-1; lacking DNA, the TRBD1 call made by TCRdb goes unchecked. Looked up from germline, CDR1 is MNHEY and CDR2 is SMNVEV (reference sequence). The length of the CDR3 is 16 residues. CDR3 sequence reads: CASSPRAGGVYNEQFF.